Each of the 12 T cell receptor beta chains below was sequenced from the same sample in a study of T cells in Graves' hyperthyroidism and ophthalmopathy. RNA transcripts provided the source from which TCR beta CDR3 regions were amplified. Initially, a first-round RT-PCR of the TCR CDR3 employed the HTBI primer set. Using its own MiXCR run on the multiplex PCR reads, TCRdb lists one record per CDR3 protein. The table lists over 450,000 distinct CDR3 sequences, about 15% of them singletons, with 17% in the top ten. The sample was blood. The receptors were sampled from a woman under 30 with Graves' ophthalmopathy.

This clonotype showed up many times. The chain couples TRBV30 to TRBJ1-1; D gene ambiguous. V was cut by 4 bases and J by 6 bases, with 9 bases left in between. This CDR3 comprises 11 residues. From germline, CDR1 is GTSNPN and CDR2 SVGIG (reference sequence). The CDR3 reads CAWTRAAEAFF. For the CDR3, the DNA is TGTGCCTGGACCCGGGCAGCTGAAGCTTTCTTT.

The table lists this clonotype with many counts. The rearrangement joins TRBV6-1 to TRBJ1-1, with TRBD1 as a possible D gene (5 bases). The CDR3 has 13 amino acids. Trimming cost V 7 bases and J 3 bases, with 12 bases left between them. Germline V lookup: CDR1 MNHNS, CDR2 SASEGT. CDR3 DNA: TGTGCCAGCAAACGGGACTTGGACACTGAAGCTTTCTTT. Protein: CASKRDLDTEAFF.

Ten or more counts support this clonotype. The rearrangement links TRBV7-9 to TRBJ2-5, with TRBD2 as a possible D gene (8 bases). Germline-derived CDR1 and CDR2 are SEHNR and FQNEAQ (reference sequence). Trimming removed 5 bases at V and 4 bases at J, with 14 bases between. This CDR3 has 14 amino acids. The CDR3 sequence is CASSGDSGRETQYF. The CDR3 nucleotides read TGTGCCAGCAGCGGGGACAGCGGGAGAGAGACCCAGTACTTC. Supplemented by reference TRBV7-9 and TRBJ2-5, the full variable domain reads DTGVSQNPRHKITKRGQNVTFRCDPISEHNRLYWYRQTLGQGPEFLTYFQNEAQLEKSRLLSDRFSAERPKGSFSTLEIQRTEQGDSAMYLCASSGDSGRETQYFGPGTRLLVL.

V and J are TRBV5-1 and TRBJ2-1; D uncertain. V was trimmed by 4 bases and J by 4 bases, leaving 9 bases between them. Germline CDR1 is SGHRS and CDR2 is YFSETQ. This CDR3 region has 13 residues. The DNA for the CDR3 is TGCGCCAGCAGCGCTCGTCAGTACAATGAGCAGTTCTTC. Its protein product is CASSARQYNEQFF.

This clonotype came up a few times. V is TRBV7-2 and J is TRBJ2-7; maybe TRBD2 (5 bases). V dropped 6 bases and J dropped 0 bases, with 30 bases sitting between them. Per the germline V gene, CDR1 is SGHTA and CDR2 is FQGNSA. This CDR3 region has 20 residues. As DNA, the CDR3 is TGTGCCAGCAGGTTAATCTCCACTTCTGGGAGCAGGTCCGACTCCTACGAGCAGTACTTC. Translated: CASRLISTSGSRSDSYEQYF.

The chain uses TRBV24-1 and TRBJ2-3; no firm D call. Trimming pared 3 bases from V and 0 bases from J, leaving 3 bases between. Germline CDR1 KGHDR, CDR2 SFDVKD. The CDR3 spans 13 residues. In DNA form, the CDR3 reads TGTGCCACCAGTGATCTTAGCACAGATACGCAGTATTTT. Its translation: CATSDLSTDTQYF.

This clonotype was counted a single time. Just one base apart from a much larger clone, this may be a read error. V is TRBV6-1 and J is TRBJ2-7; perhaps TRBD1 as D (6 bases). CDR1 is MNHNS and CDR2 is SASEGT in the germline V gene. Trimming cost V 11 bases and J 3 bases, with 11 bases left between them. The CDR3 length is 11 residues. CDR3 region: CAGTRGYEQYF. The CDR3 region has the DNA TGTGCCGGCACCAGGGGCTACGAGCAGTACTTC.

The V and J genes are TRBV19 and TRBJ1-2; D not resolved. Germline values: CDR1 LNHDA, CDR2 SQIVND (reference sequence). The CDR3 consists of 14 residues. Trimming left V 3 bases short and J 4 bases short, with 12 bases between. The CDR3 DNA follows: TGTGCCAGTAGTATGGGCCAGGATTTCTATGGCTACACCTTC. Translation: CASSMGQDFYGYTF.

This clonotype was detected ten times or more. CDR3 sequence reads: CASSARTSGRWNEQFF. Here the CDR3 DNA reads TGTGCCAGCAGTGCTCGGACTAGCGGGAGATGGAATGAGCAGTTCTTC. The genes are TRBV12-3 or TRBV12-4 and TRBJ2-1; TRBD2 matches at 13 bases. The CDR3 spans 16 residues. The V and J ends lost 5 bases and 7 bases, in that order; junction bases with no gene match: 8.

This clonotype was picked up many times. This chain connects TRBV27 to TRBJ1-1, with D hard to call. The CDR3 runs to 14 residues. From germline, CDR1 is MNHEY and CDR2 SMNVEV (reference sequence). V was shortened by 4 bases and J by 0 bases, with 9 bases between the two germline ends. The CDR3 DNA follows: TGTGCCAGCAGTTCGGGAGACATGAACACTGAAGCTTTCTTT. Translated: CASSSGDMNTEAFF.

The table lists this clonotype with a few counts. The CDR3 DNA reads as TGTGCCAGCACTTCCACCTATGAAGCAGGGCCATACGAGCAGTACTTC. As protein: CASTSTYEAGPYEQYF. The rearrangement links TRBV6-9 to TRBJ2-7, with D maybe TRBD1 (5 bases). CDR3 length: 16 residues. Germline V gene data show CDR1 as MNHGY and CDR2 as SVAAGI. Trimming pared 7 bases from V and 4 bases from J, leaving 23 bases between.

Ten or more counts support this clonotype. The chain links TRBV7-8 to TRBJ2-5; 10 bases are shared with TRBD2. The CDR3 extends over 15 amino acids. The junction had 5 bases not matched to a gene; V was cut back by 3 bases and J by 4 bases. The germline V gene has CDR1 SGHVS and CDR2 FQNEAQ. The CDR3 DNA sequence: TGTGCCAGCAGCTTCGGACTAGCGGAGGTAGAGACCCAGTACTTC. Its translation: CASSFGLAEVETQYF.